This T cell receptor (beta chain) was sequenced for a study of early T cells in non-severe SARS-CoV-2 infection. This clonotype has a handful of counts. TCRdb passed the 5' RACE reads through MiXCR, listing each CDR3 protein once. The table records around 53,000 distinct CDR3 sequences, around 12% of them present only once. The CDR3 has 14 amino acids. Trimming took 3 bases from V and 3 from J; bases not matched to a gene: 2. Germline V gene data show CDR1 as MNHEY and CDR2 as SMNVEV (reference sequence). This chain uses TRBV27 with TRBJ2-7; TRBD1 agrees at 10 bases. This material consisted of whole blood, taken at baseline. The sequence was collected from an adult who was a healthcare worker with PCR-confirmed SARS-CoV-2 infection or an uninfected control (not recorded which). CDR3 sequence (DNA): TGTGCCAGCAGTTTGTGGGACAGGGGCTACGAGCAGTACTTC. The encoded protein is CASSLWDRGYEQYF.